This T cell receptor beta chain was captured by sequencing in a study of blood T cell repertoires in COVID-19. Across the study: Material from acute and convalescent COVID-19 was sourced from the United States, Italy and Spain. T cells, B-cell-depleted T cells, or PBMCs supplied cDNA or gDNA.

This clone was seen once. The germline CDR1 and CDR2 sequences are MGHRA and YSYEKL. Trimming removed 1 base at V and 5 bases at J, with 15 bases between. This CDR3 comprises 16 residues. In the authors' workflow: By means of reference gene primer amplification, nucleated cell counts were estimated. The assay was immunoSEQ multiplex PCR, and TCRdb's table has in-frame clones only and misses some. V, J and clone size reflect that table, while D and trimming were determined from the DNA. The table includes about 240,000 clones, about 86% detected once. Sequencing was done on a sample of peripheral blood. The rearrangement uses TRBV4-1 and TRBJ1-5, with unresolved D. The clonotype was recovered from an elderly woman with acute or convalescent COVID-19. CDR3 region: CASSQVGGEVYQPQHF. Written as DNA, the CDR3 is TGCGCCAGCAGCCAAGTAGGCGGAGAGGTTTATCAGCCCCAGCATTTT.